This record looks at one TCR beta chain sequence and its context. The missing conserved phenylalanine or tryptophan at the end of this CDR3 makes a read error likely. It is unclear where the CDR3 begins or ends on the DNA, so no DNA is shown, and the CDR3 is as TCRdb lists it. This sample stems from a study of blood T cell repertoires in COVID-19. Study in general: Acute and convalescent COVID-19 specimens originated in the United States, Italy and Spain. T cells, B-cell-depleted T cells, or PBMCs supplied cDNA or gDNA.

Original processing methods: For nucleated cells, counts were estimated from reference gene primer amplification. TCRdb's copy holds only in-frame clones and misses some; the assay was immunoSEQ multiplex PCR. The V and J calls and the clone size are those of that table, but D and trimming were determined from the DNA. The profile shows roughly 480,000 clones, roughly nine tenths of them singletons. The CDR3 is 13 residues long, ends included. In germline, CDR1 is LNHNV, CDR2 YYDKDF (reference sequence). Enrolled during active infection, Seattle patients were then followed longitudinally. The receptor comes from a man aged 18 to 30 with COVID-19, enrolled during active disease. Sequenced sample: peripheral blood. The V gene is TRBV15, the J gene TRBJ1-4; the DNA was not used to check the table's D call, TRBD1. Here the CDR3 reads CATSRDLDRGLSL.